These 2 T cell receptor beta chains originate from one sample sequenced in a study of tumor and adjacent non-tumor tissue in lung cancer. The library came from three nested PCR rounds adapted from ARM-PCR protocols. TCRdb recomputed calls from the multiplex PCR reads with MiXCR, one row per CDR3 protein. In the table there are 40,000 to 45,000 distinct CDR3 sequences, roughly 60% of which are singletons. No cell sorting was done before RNA was extracted from the tissue. The normal lung tissue was taken more than 3 cm from the tumor edge. Sequences were obtained from distant non-tumor lung tissue. All receptors derive from a woman in her thirties or forties with non-small cell lung cancer.

Comment on this clonotype: The junction departs from the called germline gene at one end, perhaps through a read error. The J gene is TRBJ2-1, the V gene TRBV5-4, with a tentative D call TRBD1 (5 bases). The CDR3 has 13 residues. Germline loops: CDR1 SGHNT, CDR2 YYREEE (reference sequence). This CDR3 reads CANSPGAANEQLF. Written as DNA, the CDR3 is TGTGCCAACAGCCCTGGGGCTGCCAATGAGCAACTCTTC.

This clonotype occurred a few times. This sequence joins TRBV6-2 or TRBV6-3 and TRBJ2-2; TRBD1 might be the D (6 bases). Trimming removed 10 bases from V and 7 bases from J, with 13 bases in between. CDR1 and CDR2 (germline): MNHEY, SVGEGT. The CDR3 totals 12 residues. The DNA for the CDR3 is TGTGCCAACAGCAGACAGGTCGGGGAGCTGTTTTTT. Translation gives CANSRQVGELFF.